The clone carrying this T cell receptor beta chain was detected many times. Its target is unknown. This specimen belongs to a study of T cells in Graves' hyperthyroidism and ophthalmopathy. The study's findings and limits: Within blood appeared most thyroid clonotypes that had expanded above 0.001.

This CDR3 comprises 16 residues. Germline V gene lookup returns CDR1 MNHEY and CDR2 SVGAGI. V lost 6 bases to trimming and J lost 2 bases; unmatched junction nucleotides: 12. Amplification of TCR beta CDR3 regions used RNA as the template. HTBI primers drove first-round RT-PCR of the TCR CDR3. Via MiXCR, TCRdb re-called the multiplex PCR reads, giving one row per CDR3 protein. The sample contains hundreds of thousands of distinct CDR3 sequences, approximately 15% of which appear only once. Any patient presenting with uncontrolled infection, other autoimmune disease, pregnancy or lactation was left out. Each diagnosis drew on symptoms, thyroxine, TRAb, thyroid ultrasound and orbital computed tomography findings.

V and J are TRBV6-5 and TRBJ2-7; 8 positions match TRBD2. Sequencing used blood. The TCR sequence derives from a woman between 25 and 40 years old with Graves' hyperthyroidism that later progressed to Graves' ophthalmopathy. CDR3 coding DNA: TGTGCCAGCAGCCCAGGCGGGGGGCGGGGGACCTACGAGCAGTACTTC. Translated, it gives CASSPGGGRGTYEQYF.